Included here is one T cell receptor (beta chain) sequence, with context. This clone's antigen is unknown. No base quality values were provided; no much bigger clone lies one nucleotide off. The germline V gene (reference sequence) supplies CDR1 DFQATT and CDR2 SNEGSKA. V is cut back by 6 bases and J by 0 bases, with 16 bases in the junction unmatched. There are 19 amino acids in the CDR3, from cysteine to phenylalanine inclusive. Of the read, only the CDR3 DNA is kept; its 57 bases are in frame from base 1. The protocol used for the library was 5' RACE. Sequencing took place on an Illumina HiSeq 2000. A universal primer binding site was introduced by template switching, and a unique molecular identifier was present in the final cDNA, enabling accurate counting of TCR cDNA molecules. Specific primers in the conserved constant-segment region were used to synthesize first-strand cDNA for TCR alpha and beta chains. To control for contamination, every cDNA library carried two barcodes: a SMART-Mk sample barcode plus Illumina barcodes. TruSeq adapter sequences along with Illumina sample barcodes were introduced in two successive PCR steps. Sequencing of the TCR alpha and beta cDNA libraries was done on the Illumina HiSeq platform using custom primers. For the original study's pipeline: MiGEC was used to process raw reads and extract unique molecular identifiers, and MiXCR was used to find CDR3 positions. For each individual, recombination models were inferred using an EM algorithm with the repgenHMM and IGoR tools. The analysis of shared clonotypes was done with the tcR package in R, with sharing normalized by the product of cloneset sizes. To study raw recombination free of thymic and clonal selection effects, out-of-frame nonproductive sequences were analyzed. Through fastp at Q25 and MiXCR, TCRdb rebuilt clones from the public reads, retaining in-frame beta chains. Duplicate CDR3 protein sequences are folded into a single record with the most common DNA and genes. The V and J calls reflect TCRdb's pipeline rather than the authors' work. The sample includes 690,000 or so distinct CDR3 sequences, with over 8.5% observed a single time. The top ten clones comprise about 0.98% of the sample.

The data were obtained in a study of identical twins (dated by TCRdb to the mid-2010s). With regard to the full study: To test whether fetal clonotypes persist, the study used deep sequencing on TCR alpha and beta repertoires from monozygotic twins, unrelated adults of various ages, and cord blood. To rule out contamination, replicate twin experiments were performed at different times with different library preparation protocols. The paper's findings and limits, for the study overall: Fewer insertions were carried by abundant cord blood beta clonotypes; a weaker similar trend was observed in young adult naive repertoires, while no such trend was observed in memory repertoires. Because the same donors could not be followed over many years, conclusions were based on cross-sectional statistical analysis. Compared with coincidental sharing between unrelated individuals, out-of-frame TCR alpha sequences shared between twins had an excess of sequences with low generation probability. Invariant T cells such as MAIT and iNKT could partly confound zero-insertion analyses, though diverse VJ usage argued against this for most clonotypes. Excess twin sharing in beta out-of-frame sequences was weaker because fewer shared sequences lowered the signal-to-noise ratio. Recombination models systematically underestimated out-of-frame TCR alpha sharing in monozygotic twins but agreed with sharing between unrelated individuals.

Every donor in the study was a healthy Caucasian. The twin cohort comprised three pairs of female monozygotic twins, all aged about 18 to 30 years. RNA for TCR libraries was isolated from peripheral blood mononuclear cells. Another study also made use of these data, one on yellow fever vaccine responses in identical twins. The second source states: The T cell response to vaccination in identical twins was reported by the authors to appear partly convergent and partly personalized. In the study, vaccine-responding T cell clones were precisely tracked in identical twins.

The chain is assembled from TRBV20-1 and TRBJ2-1; TRBD2 fits 11 bases in the junction. The clonotype originates from a woman between 18 and 29 years old in good health. Specimen: PBMCs. Read as DNA, the sequence is TGCAGTGCAGAGGATTGGGCTAGCGGGGGGACGAGCTCCTACAATGAGCAGTTCTTC. This sequence encodes CSAEDWASGGTSSYNEQFF.